These 26 T cell receptor beta chains share one sample of origin, sequenced in a study of molecular identifiers for immune sequencing clone quantification. MiXCR, run by TCRdb on the PCR reads, gives a single entry per CDR3 protein. The data contain tens of thousands of distinct CDR3 sequences, around 19% of them singletons. The sequenced material came from naive CD8+ T cells from blood, with Jurkat cell RNA spiked in. Specified subset: FACS-sorted CD8+CD4-CCR7+CD45RA+ naive T cells. The receptors stem from a human donor in good health. Some libraries in this study had Jurkat cell RNA spiked in.

This clonotype was detected many times. CDR3 sequence: CSARGQSYEQYF. As DNA, the CDR3 is TGCAGTGCTAGGGGCCAGTCCTACGAGCAGTACTTC. V is TRBV20-1 and J is TRBJ2-7; D gene ambiguous. V was pared by 3 bases and J by 1 base, with 7 bases between. Germline assignment: CDR1 DFQATT and CDR2 SNEGSKA (reference sequence). The CDR3 is 12 amino acids.

This clonotype was recorded at least ten times. The chain joins TRBV27 to TRBJ2-7; D might be TRBD2 (5 bases). The V end was cut by 3 bases, the J end by 4 bases, with 10 bases between. This CDR3 comprises 13 residues. Germline V lookup: CDR1 MNHEY, CDR2 SMNVEV (reference sequence). The CDR3 is CASSFPGGYEQYF. The CDR3, as DNA: TGTGCCAGCAGTTTTCCCGGAGGATACGAGCAGTACTTC.

This clonotype was observed many times. This chain uses TRBV4-1 with TRBJ2-7; D gene unclear. The germline gives CDR1 MGHRA, CDR2 YSYEKL. The CDR3 length is 13 residues. V lost 0 bases to trimming and J lost 2 bases, with 5 bases between them. The CDR3 loop is CASSQENTYEQYF. In DNA, the CDR3 is TGCGCCAGCAGCCAAGAGAATACCTACGAGCAGTACTTC.

There are many counts of this clonotype. The V call is TRBV24-1, the J call TRBJ2-2; 8 bases map to TRBD1. V shed 3 bases and J 1 base; nucleotides not matched to a gene: 3. Germline CDR1 reads KGHDR; CDR2 reads SFDVKD. The CDR3 is 16 residues long. The CDR3 loop is CATSDPTGGNTGELFF. The CDR3 DNA is TGTGCCACCAGTGATCCAACAGGGGGGAACACCGGGGAGCTGTTTTTT.

This clonotype was counted at least ten times. The chain recombines TRBV7-8 with TRBJ1-1; D unclear. The V end lost 1 base, the J end lost 8 bases, and 8 bases lay between the germline ends. Per the germline V gene, CDR1 is SGHVS and CDR2 is FQNEAQ. This CDR3 contains 12 residues. The CDR3 bases are TGTGCCAGCAGCTTAGGCGGGGAAGAAGCTTTCTTT. It codes for CASSLGGEEAFF. Complete variable domain (other parts from reference TRBV7-8 and TRBJ1-1): GAGVSQSPRYKVAKRGQDVALRCDPISGHVSLFWYQQALGQGPEFLTYFQNEAQLDKSGLPSDRFFAERPEGSVSTLKIQRTQQEDSAVYLCASSLGGEEAFFGQGTRLTVV.

In its sample, this clonotype was seen many times. This chain links TRBV10-3 with TRBJ2-3, with D possibly being TRBD2 (5 bases). The CDR3 sequence is 14 residues long. The V end lost 10 bases, the J end lost 4 bases, and 18 bases lay between the germline ends. The germline V gene has CDR1 ENHRY and CDR2 SYGVKD. CDR3: CATQELGEPDTQYF. In nucleotides, the CDR3 is TGTGCCACCCAGGAATTGGGAGAACCAGATACGCAGTATTTT.

This clonotype was detected ten times or more. The chain has TRBV27 and TRBJ2-1; 11 bases fit TRBD2. This CDR3 spans 14 amino acids. Looked up from germline, CDR1 is MNHEY and CDR2 is SMNVEV (reference sequence). V trimming: 6 bases; J trimming: 9 bases; junction bases outside the gene matches: 7. CDR3 sequence (DNA): TGTGCCAGCAGCCTAGCGGGAGGTAACGGTGAGCAGTTCTTC. Protein product: CASSLAGGNGEQFF.

In the case of this clonotype: At one end the junction does not follow the germline gene, possibly because of a read error. The chain recombines TRBV7-9 with TRBJ2-5; no firm D call. Per the germline V gene, CDR1 is SEHNR and CDR2 is FQNEAQ (reference sequence). The CDR3 consists of 12 residues. CDR3 in amino acids: CAGSESVETRYF. CDR3 coding DNA: TGTGCCGGCTCCGAATCGGTAGAGACCCGGTACTTC.

This clonotype was counted at least ten times. This rearrangement joins TRBV7-9 to TRBJ2-7; 11 bases fit TRBD2. V was clipped by 3 bases and J by 6 bases; unmatched bases: 7. The V gene's germline CDR1 is SEHNR and CDR2 FQNEAQ (reference sequence). The CDR3 has 15 amino acids. CDR3 residues: CASSFIAGGLSEQYF. The CDR3 DNA sequence: TGTGCCAGCAGCTTTATAGCGGGAGGGCTCTCCGAGCAGTACTTC.

V is TRBV29-1 and J is TRBJ2-7; possibly TRBD2 for D (6 bases). CDR1 SQVTM and CDR2 ANQGSEA come from the germline V gene. Trimming left V 3 bases short and J 3 bases short, with 6 bases between. The length of the CDR3 is 11 residues. The CDR3 bases are TGCAGCGTTGAGCGGGACTACGAGCAGTACTTC. As protein: CSVERDYEQYF.

This clonotype was picked up many times. The rearrangement joins TRBV20-1 to TRBJ1-2, with unresolved D. The CDR3 extends over 18 amino acids. Trimming removed 2 bases from V and 6 bases from J, with 28 bases in between. Germline loops: CDR1 DFQATT, CDR2 SNEGSKA (reference sequence). In DNA form, the CDR3 reads TGCAGTGCTAGAATTCCCGAGACACCCACCCGAACTAATGATGGCTACACCTTC. It is translated as CSARIPETPTRTNDGYTF.

The table lists this clonotype with a few counts. The chain is built from TRBV4-1 and TRBJ2-2; TRBD2 aligns across 7 bases. Germline V gives CDR1 MGHRA, CDR2 YSYEKL. V lost 1 base, J lost 3 bases, and 14 bases stayed unmatched. This CDR3 is built from 19 residues. The CDR3 bases are TGCGCCAGCAGCCAAGTTTTTGGGGGGGGGGGGTTGGACACCGGGGAGCTGTTTTTT. Translating gives CASSQVFGGGGLDTGELFF.

Many counts were recorded for this clonotype. The chain uses TRBV11-3 and TRBJ2-3, with a weak D call TRBD1 (5 bases). V lost 3 bases and J 2 bases, leaving 9 bases between the germline ends. The V gene's germline CDR1 is SGHNT and CDR2 YENEEA. The CDR3 has 14 amino acids. The CDR3 DNA reads as TGTGCCAGCAGCTTCCCAGGGTACACAGATACGCAGTATTTT. It codes for CASSFPGYTDTQYF.

This clonotype came up once. V usage is TRBV5-4 and J usage is TRBJ2-5; 8 bases fit TRBD2. Losses at the gene ends were 0 bases for V and 3 bases for J; bases not matched to a gene: 16. Per the germline V gene, CDR1 is SGHNT and CDR2 is YYREEE (reference sequence). There are 19 residues in the CDR3. CDR3 residues: CASSLGPRTGGRAEETQYF. CDR3 bases: TGTGCCAGCAGCTTGGGTCCCCGGACGGGAGGGAGGGCCGAAGAGACCCAGTACTTC.

The V call is TRBV5-4, the J call TRBJ2-7; TRBD1 matches at 7 bases. Germline CDR1 reads SGHNT; CDR2 reads YYREEE (reference sequence). Trimming cost V 3 bases and J 4 bases; bases outside gene matches: 22. The CDR3 runs 19 residues. The CDR3 loop is CASSSKPGQRTPYRYEQYF. CDR3 nucleotide sequence: TGTGCCAGCAGCTCGAAACCGGGACAGAGGACTCCGTACAGATACGAGCAGTACTTC.

With respect to this clonotype: The conserved phenylalanine or tryptophan normally closing the CDR3 is absent here, so this likely arose from a read error. V gene TRBV2 combines with J gene TRBJ2-7; D is undetermined. Germline V CDR1 and CDR2: SNHLY, FYNNEI. The CDR3 spans 12 residues. With 10 bases removed from V and 5 bases from J, the gap between germline ends came to 15 bases. This chain's CDR3 is CATSRSVNEQYL. The CDR3, as DNA: TGTGCCACCTCCAGGAGCGTCAACGAGCAGTACCTC.

The chain couples TRBV6-5 to TRBJ2-2; D is undetermined. Germline V gene sequence: CDR1 MNHEY, CDR2 SVGAGI. Deletions cut 2 bases from V and 1 base from J, with 5 bases between. The CDR3 sequence is 14 residues long. The CDR3 spells CASSYGLNTGELFF. The CDR3 nucleotides read TGTGCCAGCAGTTACGGCCTGAACACCGGGGAGCTGTTTTTT.

The table lists this clonotype with many counts. The chain joins TRBV29-1 to TRBJ2-7, with 7 bases that match TRBD1. CDR1 SQVTM and CDR2 ANQGSEA come from the germline V gene. V gave up 6 bases and J gave up 0 bases; unmatched junction bases: 5. The CDR3 length is 13 residues. As DNA, the CDR3 is TGCAGCGTGAGGACAGGCGACTCCTACGAGCAGTACTTC. Translated, it gives CSVRTGDSYEQYF.

There are a few counts of this clonotype. In DNA form, the CDR3 reads TGCAGTGCCCCTAGCACGGGTCGCACCGGGGAGCTGTTTTTT. This encodes CSAPSTGRTGELFF. The genes are TRBV20-1 and TRBJ2-2, with a weak D call TRBD2 (5 bases). Germline values: CDR1 DFQATT, CDR2 SNEGSKA (reference sequence). V was shortened by 6 bases and J by 4 bases, with 15 bases between the two germline ends. The CDR3 is 14 residues long.

This clonotype was seen ten or more times. The J gene is TRBJ2-7, the V gene TRBV27, with TRBD2 matching over 8 bases. CDR1 is MNHEY, CDR2 SMNVEV, per germline (reference sequence). Germline trimming cut 3 bases from V and 2 bases from J; bases unmatched to any gene: 3. CDR3 length: 14 amino acids. DNA of the CDR3: TGTGCCAGCAGTTTCTTTAGCGGGACCTACGAGCAGTACTTC. Its translation is CASSFFSGTYEQYF.

Concerning this clonotype: With a much larger clone just one base away, this may be a read error. The rearrangement links TRBV24-1 to TRBJ2-1; 12 bases match TRBD2. Unmatched junction bases numbered 6, after V lost 5 bases and J lost 2 bases. CDR3 length: 17 residues. Germline-derived CDR1 and CDR2 are KGHDR and SFDVKD. CDR3 DNA sequence: TGTGCCACCAGTGGAACAGGACTAGCGGGAACCTACAATGAGCAGTTCTTC. Encoded protein: CATSGTGLAGTYNEQFF.

This clonotype has just a few counts. This may arise from a read error, as a much more abundant clone is one base away. The chain has TRBV5-1 and TRBJ2-3; D unresolved. Germline CDR1 is SGHRS and CDR2 is YFSETQ. CDR3 length: 12 amino acids. Here the CDR3 DNA reads TGCGCCCGCAGCTTTTCTGGAGATACGCAGTATTTT. It encodes CARSFSGDTQYF.

The chain couples TRBV19 to TRBJ2-5, with D perhaps TRBD2 (6 bases). The CDR3 runs to 16 residues. In germline, CDR1 is LNHDA, CDR2 SQIVND (reference sequence). The V end lost 1 base, the J end lost 2 bases, and 14 bases lay between the germline ends. The CDR3 nucleotides are TGTGCCAGTAGTATAGGGGCGGGGTCATTACAAGAGACCCAGTACTTC. Its protein product is CASSIGAGSLQETQYF.

V usage is TRBV6-5 and J usage is TRBJ2-2, with D possibly matching TRBD1 (5 bases). CDR1 is MNHEY and CDR2 is SVGAGI in the germline V gene. V was trimmed by 2 bases and J by 7 bases, leaving 11 bases between them. This CDR3 region has 14 residues. The CDR3, as DNA: TGTGCCAGCAGTTACAGTCCAGGGTACGGGGAGCTGTTTTTT. It is translated as CASSYSPGYGELFF.

A remark on this clonotype: This may be a read error: a much more frequent sequence differs by one nucleotide. This sequence joins TRBV29-1 and TRBJ1-1; 7 nucleotides agree with TRBD1. The CDR3 covers 11 residues. V gave up 7 bases and J gave up 12 bases; unmatched junction bases: 11. CDR1 SQVTM and CDR2 ANQGSEA come from the germline V gene. CDR3 residues: CSADGTVLTFF. In nucleotides, the CDR3 is TGCAGCGCTGACGGGACAGTTCTAACTTTCTTT. Full variable domain (remainder filled in from reference TRBV29-1 and TRBJ1-1): SAVISQKPSRDICQRGTSLTIQCQVDSQVTMMFWYRQQPGQSLTLIATANQGSEATYESGFVIDKFPISRPNLTFSTLTVSNMSPEDSSIYLCSADGTVLTFFGQGTRLTVV.

This clonotype was found many times. The chain uses TRBV10-3 and TRBJ2-4; a weak D match, TRBD2 (6 bases). Germline loops: CDR1 ENHRY, CDR2 SYGVKD. V was cut by 2 bases and J by 1 base, with 9 bases left in between. CDR3 length equals 15 residues. The CDR3 is CAISEAGTAKNIQYF. The CDR3 DNA reads as TGTGCCATCAGTGAGGCGGGAACGGCCAAAAACATTCAGTACTTC.